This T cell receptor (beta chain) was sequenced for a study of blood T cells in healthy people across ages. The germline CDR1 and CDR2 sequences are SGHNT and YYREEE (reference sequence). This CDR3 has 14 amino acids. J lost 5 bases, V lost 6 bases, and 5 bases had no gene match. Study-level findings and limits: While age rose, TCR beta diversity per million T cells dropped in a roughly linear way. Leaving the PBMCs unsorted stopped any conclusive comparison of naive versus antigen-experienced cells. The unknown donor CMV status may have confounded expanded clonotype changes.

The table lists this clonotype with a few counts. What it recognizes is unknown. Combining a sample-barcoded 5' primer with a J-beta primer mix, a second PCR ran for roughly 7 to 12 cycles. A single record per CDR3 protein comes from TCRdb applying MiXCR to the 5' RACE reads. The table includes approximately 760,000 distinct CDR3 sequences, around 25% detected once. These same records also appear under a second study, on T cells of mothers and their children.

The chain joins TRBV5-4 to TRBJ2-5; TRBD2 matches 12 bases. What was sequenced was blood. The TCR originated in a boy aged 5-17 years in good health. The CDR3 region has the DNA TGTGCCAGCACCGAACTAGCGGGAGGTGAGACCCAGTACTTC. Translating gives CASTELAGGETQYF.